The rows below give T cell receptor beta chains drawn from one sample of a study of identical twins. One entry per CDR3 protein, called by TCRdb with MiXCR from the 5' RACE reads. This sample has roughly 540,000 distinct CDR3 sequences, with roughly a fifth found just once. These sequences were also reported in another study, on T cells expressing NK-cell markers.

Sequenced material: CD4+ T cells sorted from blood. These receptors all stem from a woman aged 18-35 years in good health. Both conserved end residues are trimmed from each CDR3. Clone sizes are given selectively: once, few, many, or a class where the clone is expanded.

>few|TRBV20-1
SVGDSKTYGYT
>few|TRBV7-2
ASSFAKNTEAF
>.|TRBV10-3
ATIRGNNYNEQF
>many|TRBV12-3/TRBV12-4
ASSGTGRVDEQY
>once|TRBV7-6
ASSLVRAGETQY
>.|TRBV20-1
SASRGGGDGYT
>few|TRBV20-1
SARLGGQETQY
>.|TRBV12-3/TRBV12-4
ASSGTDSFSGANVLT
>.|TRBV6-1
ASSGGSHREQY
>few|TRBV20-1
SARSGTRVRNEQF
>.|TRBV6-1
ASSQNQGSSGNTIY
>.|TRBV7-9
ASSGSWSTEAF
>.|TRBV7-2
ASSLGGSRELF
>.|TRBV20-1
SARWGTRDTQY
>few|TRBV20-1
SARERVSTDTQY
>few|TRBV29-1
SVEPSEGPVTDTQY
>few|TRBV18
ASSPGRVALEY